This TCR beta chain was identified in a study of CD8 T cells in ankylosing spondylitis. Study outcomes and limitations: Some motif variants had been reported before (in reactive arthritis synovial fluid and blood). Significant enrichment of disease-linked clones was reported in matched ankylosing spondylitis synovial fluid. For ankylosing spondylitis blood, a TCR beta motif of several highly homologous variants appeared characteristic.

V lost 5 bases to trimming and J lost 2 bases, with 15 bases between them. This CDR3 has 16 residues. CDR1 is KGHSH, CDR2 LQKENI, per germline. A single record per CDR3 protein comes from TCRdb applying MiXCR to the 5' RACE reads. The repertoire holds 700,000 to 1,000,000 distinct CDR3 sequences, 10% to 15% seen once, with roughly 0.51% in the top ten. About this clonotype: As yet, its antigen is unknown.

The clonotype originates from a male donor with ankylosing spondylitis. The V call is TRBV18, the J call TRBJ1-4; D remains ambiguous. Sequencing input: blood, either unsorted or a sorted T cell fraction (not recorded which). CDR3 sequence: CASSSRQMGTNEKLFF. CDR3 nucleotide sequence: TGTGCCAGCTCATCCCGGCAGATGGGGACTAATGAAAAACTGTTTTTT.